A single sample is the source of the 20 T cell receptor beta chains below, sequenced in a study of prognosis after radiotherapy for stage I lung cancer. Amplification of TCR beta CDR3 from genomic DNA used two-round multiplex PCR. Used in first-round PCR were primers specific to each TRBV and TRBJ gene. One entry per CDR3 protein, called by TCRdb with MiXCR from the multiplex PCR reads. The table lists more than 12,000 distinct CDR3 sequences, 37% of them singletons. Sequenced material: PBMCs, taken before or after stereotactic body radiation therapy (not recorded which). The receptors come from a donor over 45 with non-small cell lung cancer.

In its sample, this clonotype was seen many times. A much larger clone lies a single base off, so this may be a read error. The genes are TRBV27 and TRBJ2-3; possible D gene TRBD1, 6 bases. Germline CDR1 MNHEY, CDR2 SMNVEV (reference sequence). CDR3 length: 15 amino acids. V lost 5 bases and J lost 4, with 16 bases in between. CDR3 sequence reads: CASSPQGIGADTQYF. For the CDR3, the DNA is TGTGCCAGCAGTCCGCAGGGGATAGGCGCAGATACGCAGTATTTT.

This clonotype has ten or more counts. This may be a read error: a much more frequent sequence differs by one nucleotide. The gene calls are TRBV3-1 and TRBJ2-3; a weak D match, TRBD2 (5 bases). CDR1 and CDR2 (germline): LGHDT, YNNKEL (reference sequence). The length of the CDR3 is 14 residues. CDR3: CASSPRTPPDMQYF. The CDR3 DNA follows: TGTGCCAGCAGCCCAAGGACTCCCCCCGATATGCAGTATTTT.

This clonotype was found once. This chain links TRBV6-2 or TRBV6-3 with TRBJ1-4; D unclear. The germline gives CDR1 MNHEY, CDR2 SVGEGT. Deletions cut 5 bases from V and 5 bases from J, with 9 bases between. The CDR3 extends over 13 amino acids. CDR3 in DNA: TGTGCCAGCAGTCCCACCGAAAATGAAAAACTGTTTTTT. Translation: CASSPTENEKLFF.

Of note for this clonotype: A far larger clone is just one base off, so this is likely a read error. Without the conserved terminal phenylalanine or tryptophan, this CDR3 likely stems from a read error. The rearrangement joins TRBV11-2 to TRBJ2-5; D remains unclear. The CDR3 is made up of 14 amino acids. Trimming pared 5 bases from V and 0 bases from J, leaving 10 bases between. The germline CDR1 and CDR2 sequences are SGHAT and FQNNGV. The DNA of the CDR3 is TGTGCCAGCAGCCCAGTGGTCAACCAAGAGACCCAGTACTTA. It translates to CASSPVVNQETQYL.

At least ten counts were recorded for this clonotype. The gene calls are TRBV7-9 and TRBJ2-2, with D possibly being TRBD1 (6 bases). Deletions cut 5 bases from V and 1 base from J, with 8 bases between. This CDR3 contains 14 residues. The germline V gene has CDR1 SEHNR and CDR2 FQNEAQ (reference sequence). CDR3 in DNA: TGTGCCAGCAGCCGACAGGTGAACACCGGGGAGCTGTTTTTT. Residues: CASSRQVNTGELFF. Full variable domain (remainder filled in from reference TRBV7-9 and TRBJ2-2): DTGVSQNPRHKITKRGQNVTFRCDPISEHNRLYWYRQTLGQGPEFLTYFQNEAQLEKSRLLSDRFSAERPKGSFSTLEIQRTEQGDSAMYLCASSRQVNTGELFFGEGSRLTVL.

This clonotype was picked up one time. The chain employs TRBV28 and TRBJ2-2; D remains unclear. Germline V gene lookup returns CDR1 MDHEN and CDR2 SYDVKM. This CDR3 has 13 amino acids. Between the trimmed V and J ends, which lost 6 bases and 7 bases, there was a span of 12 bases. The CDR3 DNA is TGTGCCAGCAGACTTCAGGAAGTCGGGGAGCTGTTTTTT. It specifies CASRLQEVGELFF. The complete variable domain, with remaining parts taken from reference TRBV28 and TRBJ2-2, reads DVKVTQSSRYLVKRTGEKVFLECVQDMDHENMFWYRQDPGLGLRLIYFSYDVKMKEKGDIPEGYSVSREKKERFSLILESASTNQTSMYLCASRLQEVGELFFGEGSRLTVL.

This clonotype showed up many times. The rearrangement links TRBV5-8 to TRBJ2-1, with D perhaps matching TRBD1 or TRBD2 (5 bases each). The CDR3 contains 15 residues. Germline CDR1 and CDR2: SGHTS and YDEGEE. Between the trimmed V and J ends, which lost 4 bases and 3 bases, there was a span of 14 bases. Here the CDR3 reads CASSLGAAGYNEQFF. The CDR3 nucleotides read TGTGCCAGCAGCCTCGGGGCAGCAGGCTACAATGAGCAGTTCTTC.

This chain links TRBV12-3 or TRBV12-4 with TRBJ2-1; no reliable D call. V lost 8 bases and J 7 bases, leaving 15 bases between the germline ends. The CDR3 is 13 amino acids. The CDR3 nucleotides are TGTGCCAGCCGACTCGGTGTTAGGAATGAGCAGTTCTTC. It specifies CASRLGVRNEQFF.

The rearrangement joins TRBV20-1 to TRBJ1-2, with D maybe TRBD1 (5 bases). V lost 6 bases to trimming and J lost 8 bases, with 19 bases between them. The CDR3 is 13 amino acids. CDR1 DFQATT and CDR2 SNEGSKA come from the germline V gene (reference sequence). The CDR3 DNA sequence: TGCAGTGCCCGAACCCGGGGGATTGGCGGCTACACCTTC. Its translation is CSARTRGIGGYTF.

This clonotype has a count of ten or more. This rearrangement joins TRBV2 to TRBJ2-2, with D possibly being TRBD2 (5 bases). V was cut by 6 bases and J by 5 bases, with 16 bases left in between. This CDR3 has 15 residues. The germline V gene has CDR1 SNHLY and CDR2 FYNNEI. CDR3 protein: CASRNPAVPTGELFF. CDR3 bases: TGTGCCAGCAGGAACCCAGCGGTCCCAACCGGGGAGCTGTTTTTT.

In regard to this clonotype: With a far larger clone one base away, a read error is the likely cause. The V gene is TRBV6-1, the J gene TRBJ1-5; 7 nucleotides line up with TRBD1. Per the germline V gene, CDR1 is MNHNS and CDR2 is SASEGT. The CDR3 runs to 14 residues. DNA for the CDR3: TGTGCCAGCAGTTATCCAGGGGGAAATCATCCCCAGCATTTT. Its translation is CASSYPGGNHPQHF.

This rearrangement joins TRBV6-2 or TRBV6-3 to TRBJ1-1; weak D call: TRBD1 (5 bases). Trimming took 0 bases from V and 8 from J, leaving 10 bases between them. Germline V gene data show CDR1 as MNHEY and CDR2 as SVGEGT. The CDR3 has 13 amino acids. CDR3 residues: CASSYSCRAEAFF. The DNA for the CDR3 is TGTGCCAGCAGTTACTCGTGCAGGGCCGAAGCTTTCTTT.

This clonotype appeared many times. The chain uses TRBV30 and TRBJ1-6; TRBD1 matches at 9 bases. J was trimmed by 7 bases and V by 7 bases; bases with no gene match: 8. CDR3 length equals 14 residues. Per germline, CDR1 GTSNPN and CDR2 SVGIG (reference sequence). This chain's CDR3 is CAYRAGTGNSPLHF. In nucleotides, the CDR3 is TGTGCCTACCGCGCCGGGACAGGGAATTCACCCCTCCACTTT.

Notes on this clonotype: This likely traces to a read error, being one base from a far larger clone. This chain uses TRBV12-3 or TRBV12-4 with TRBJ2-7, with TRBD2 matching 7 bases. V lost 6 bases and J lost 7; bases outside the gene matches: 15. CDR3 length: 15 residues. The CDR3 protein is CASSRARGDYNEQYF. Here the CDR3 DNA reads TGTGCCAGCAGCCGGGCCCGGGGGGATTACAATGAGCAGTACTTC.

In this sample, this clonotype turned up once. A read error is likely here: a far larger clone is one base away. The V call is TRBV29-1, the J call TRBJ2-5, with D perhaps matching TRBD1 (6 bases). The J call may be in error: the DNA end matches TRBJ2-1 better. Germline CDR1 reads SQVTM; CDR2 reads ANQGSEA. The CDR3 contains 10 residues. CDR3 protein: CRVETGEQFF. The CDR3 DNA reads TGCAGAGTTGAGACAGGCGAGCAGTTCTTC.

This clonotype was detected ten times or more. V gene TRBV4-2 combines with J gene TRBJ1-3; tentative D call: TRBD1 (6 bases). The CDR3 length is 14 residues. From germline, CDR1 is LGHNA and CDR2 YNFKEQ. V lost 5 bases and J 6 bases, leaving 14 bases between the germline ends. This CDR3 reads CASSLRGGENTIYF. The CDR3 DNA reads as TGTGCCAGCAGCTTACGCGGGGGCGAAAACACCATATATTTT.

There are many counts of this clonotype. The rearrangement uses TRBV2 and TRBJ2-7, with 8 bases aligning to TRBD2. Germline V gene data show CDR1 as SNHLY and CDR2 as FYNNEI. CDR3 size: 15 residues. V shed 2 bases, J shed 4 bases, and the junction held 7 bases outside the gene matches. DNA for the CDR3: TGTGCCAGCAGTGAACGGGGGGGTGGTCAGTACGAGCAGTACTTC. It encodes CASSERGGGQYEQYF.

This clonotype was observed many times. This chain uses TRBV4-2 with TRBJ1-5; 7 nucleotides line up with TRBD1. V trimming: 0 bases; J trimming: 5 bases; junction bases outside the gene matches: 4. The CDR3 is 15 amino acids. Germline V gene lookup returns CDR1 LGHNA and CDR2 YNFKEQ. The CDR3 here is CASSQDRDSYQPQHF. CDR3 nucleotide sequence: TGTGCCAGCAGCCAAGATCGGGACAGTTATCAGCCCCAGCATTTT.

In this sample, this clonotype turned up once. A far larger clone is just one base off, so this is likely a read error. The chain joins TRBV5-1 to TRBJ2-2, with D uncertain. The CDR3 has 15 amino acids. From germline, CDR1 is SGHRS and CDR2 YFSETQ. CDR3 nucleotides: TGTGCCAGCAGCTCGGTTTTCCAGAACACCGGGGAGCTGTTTTTT. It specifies CASSSVFQNTGELFF.

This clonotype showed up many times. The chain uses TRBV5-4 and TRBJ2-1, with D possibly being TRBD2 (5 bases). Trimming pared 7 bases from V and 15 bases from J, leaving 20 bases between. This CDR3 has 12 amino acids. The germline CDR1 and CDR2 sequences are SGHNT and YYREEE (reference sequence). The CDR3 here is CASRRGSGLPFF. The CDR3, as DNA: TGTGCCAGCCGCCGAGGGTCCGGGTTGCCGTTCTTC.